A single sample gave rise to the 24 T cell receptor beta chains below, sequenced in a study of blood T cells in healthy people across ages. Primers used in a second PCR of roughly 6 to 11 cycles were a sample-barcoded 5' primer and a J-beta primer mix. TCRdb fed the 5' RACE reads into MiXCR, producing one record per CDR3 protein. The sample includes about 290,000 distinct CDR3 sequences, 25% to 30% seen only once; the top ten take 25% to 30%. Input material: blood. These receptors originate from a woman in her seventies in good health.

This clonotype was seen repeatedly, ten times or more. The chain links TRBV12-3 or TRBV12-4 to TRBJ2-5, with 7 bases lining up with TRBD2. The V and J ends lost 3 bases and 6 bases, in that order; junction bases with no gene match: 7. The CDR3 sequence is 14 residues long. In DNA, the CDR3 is TGTGCCAGCAGTTTGGCGGGAGCTGGCCAGACCCAGTACTTC. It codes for CASSLAGAGQTQYF.

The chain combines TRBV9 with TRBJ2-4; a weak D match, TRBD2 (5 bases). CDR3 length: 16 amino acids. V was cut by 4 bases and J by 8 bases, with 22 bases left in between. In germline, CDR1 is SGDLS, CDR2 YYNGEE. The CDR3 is CASSPQTGVGLDIQYF. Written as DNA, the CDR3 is TGTGCCAGCAGCCCTCAAACCGGGGTGGGCTTGGACATTCAGTACTTC.

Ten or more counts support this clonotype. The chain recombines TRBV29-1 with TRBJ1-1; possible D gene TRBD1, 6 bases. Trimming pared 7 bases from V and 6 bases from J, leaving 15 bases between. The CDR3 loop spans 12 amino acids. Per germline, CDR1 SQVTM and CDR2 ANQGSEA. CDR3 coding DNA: TGCAGCGGGGATACAGGGCCCCCTGAAGCTTTCTTT. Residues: CSGDTGPPEAFF.

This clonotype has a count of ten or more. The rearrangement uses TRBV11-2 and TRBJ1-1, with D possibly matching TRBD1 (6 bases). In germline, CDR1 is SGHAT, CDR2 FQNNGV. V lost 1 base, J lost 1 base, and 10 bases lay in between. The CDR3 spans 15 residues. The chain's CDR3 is CASSLARGANTEAFF. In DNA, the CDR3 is TGTGCCAGCAGCTTAGCGCGGGGGGCGAACACTGAAGCTTTCTTT.

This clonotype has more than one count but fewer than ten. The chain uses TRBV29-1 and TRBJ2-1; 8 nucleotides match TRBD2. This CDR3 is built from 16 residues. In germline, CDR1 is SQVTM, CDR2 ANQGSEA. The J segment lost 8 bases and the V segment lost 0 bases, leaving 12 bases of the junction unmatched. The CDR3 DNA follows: TGCAGCGTTGAAGATGCGGCGGGAGGAGGTTGGGATGAGCAGTTCTTC. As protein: CSVEDAAGGGWDEQFF.

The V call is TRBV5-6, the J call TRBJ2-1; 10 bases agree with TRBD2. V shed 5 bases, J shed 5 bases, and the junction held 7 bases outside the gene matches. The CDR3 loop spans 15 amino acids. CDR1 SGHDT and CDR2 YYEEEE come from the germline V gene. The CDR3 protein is CASRSTGTSDNEQFF. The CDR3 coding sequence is TGTGCCAGCAGAAGTACCGGGACTAGCGACAATGAGCAGTTCTTC.

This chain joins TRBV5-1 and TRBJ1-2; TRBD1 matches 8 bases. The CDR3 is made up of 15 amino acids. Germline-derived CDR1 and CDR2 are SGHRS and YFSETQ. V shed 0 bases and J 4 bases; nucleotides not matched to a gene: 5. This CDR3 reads CASSLEVGQVYGYTF. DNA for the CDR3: TGCGCCAGCAGCTTGGAGGTGGGACAGGTCTATGGCTACACCTTC.

The CDR3 DNA reads TGTGCCAGCAGCCTCTTTTCGAGGAGCGGGAGCCCCTACAATGAGCAGTTCTTC. Encoded protein: CASSLFSRSGSPYNEQFF. The chain uses TRBV3-1 and TRBJ2-1, with 8 positions matching TRBD2. This CDR3 region has 18 residues. Looked up from germline, CDR1 is LGHDT and CDR2 is YNNKEL (reference sequence). V shed 4 bases, J shed 2 bases, and the junction held 13 bases outside the gene matches.

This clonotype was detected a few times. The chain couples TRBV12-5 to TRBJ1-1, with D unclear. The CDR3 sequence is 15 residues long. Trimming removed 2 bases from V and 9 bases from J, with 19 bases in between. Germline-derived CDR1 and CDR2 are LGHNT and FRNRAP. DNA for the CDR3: TGTGCTAGTGGTTTGTCGGAGGGCTACCTCCCGAAAGCTTTCTTT. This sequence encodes CASGLSEGYLPKAFF.

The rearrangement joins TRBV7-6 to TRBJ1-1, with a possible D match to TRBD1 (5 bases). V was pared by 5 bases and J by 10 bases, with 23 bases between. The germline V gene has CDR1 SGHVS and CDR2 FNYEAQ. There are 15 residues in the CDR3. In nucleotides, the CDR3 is TGTGCCAGCAGCCCAAGCGGGACTTCACCCTCGGGAGCTTTCTTT. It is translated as CASSPSGTSPSGAFF.

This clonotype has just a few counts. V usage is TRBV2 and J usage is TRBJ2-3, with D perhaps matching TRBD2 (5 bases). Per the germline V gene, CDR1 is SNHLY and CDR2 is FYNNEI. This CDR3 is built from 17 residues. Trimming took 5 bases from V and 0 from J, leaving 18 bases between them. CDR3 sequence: CASSPRGFRSSTDTQYF. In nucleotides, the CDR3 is TGTGCCAGCAGTCCCCGAGGGTTCAGGTCTAGCACAGATACGCAGTATTTT.

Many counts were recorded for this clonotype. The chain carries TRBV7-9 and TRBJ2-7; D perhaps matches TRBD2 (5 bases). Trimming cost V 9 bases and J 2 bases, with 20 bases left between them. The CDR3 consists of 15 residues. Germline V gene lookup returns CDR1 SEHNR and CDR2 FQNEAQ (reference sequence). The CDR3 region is CARPEKDFNAYEQYF. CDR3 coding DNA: TGTGCCAGACCAGAGAAGGACTTCAATGCCTACGAGCAGTACTTC.

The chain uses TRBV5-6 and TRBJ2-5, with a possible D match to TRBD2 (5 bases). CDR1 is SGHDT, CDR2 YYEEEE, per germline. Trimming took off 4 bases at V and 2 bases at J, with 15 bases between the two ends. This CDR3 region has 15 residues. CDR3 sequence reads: CASSGLGGVQETQYF. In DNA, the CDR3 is TGTGCCAGCAGCGGGCTAGGAGGAGTACAAGAGACCCAGTACTTC. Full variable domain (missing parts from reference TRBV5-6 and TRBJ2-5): DAGVTQSPTHLIKTRGQQVTLRCSPKSGHDTVSWYQQALGQGPQFIFQYYEEEERQRGNFPDRFSGHQFPNYSSELNVNALLLGDSALYLCASSGLGGVQETQYFGPGTRLLVL.

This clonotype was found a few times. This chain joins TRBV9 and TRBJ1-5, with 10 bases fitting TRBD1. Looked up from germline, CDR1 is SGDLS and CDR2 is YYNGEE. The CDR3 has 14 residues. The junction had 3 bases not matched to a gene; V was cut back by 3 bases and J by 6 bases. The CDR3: CASSGGQGFQPQHF. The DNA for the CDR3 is TGTGCCAGCAGCGGGGGACAGGGGTTTCAGCCCCAGCATTTT.

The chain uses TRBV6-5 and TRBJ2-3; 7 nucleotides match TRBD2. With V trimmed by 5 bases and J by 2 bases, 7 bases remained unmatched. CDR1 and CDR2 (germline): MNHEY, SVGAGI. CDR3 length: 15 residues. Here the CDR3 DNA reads TGTGCCAGCAGTCACCCTAGCGGAGACACAGATACGCAGTATTTT. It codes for CASSHPSGDTDTQYF.

The CDR3 DNA sequence: TGTGCCATCAGCCCGACAACGAACACTGAAGCTTTCTTT. Amino acid sequence: CAISPTTNTEAFF. V is TRBV10-3 and J is TRBJ1-1; D is undetermined. V was trimmed by 6 bases and J by 1 base, leaving 9 bases between them. This CDR3 spans 13 amino acids. The germline V gene encodes CDR1 ENHRY and CDR2 SYGVKD.

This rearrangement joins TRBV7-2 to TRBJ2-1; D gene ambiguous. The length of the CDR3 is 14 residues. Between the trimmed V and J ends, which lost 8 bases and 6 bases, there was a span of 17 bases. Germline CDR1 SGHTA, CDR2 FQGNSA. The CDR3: CASLGNPVINEQFF. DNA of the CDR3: TGTGCCAGCTTAGGCAACCCGGTAATCAATGAGCAGTTCTTC. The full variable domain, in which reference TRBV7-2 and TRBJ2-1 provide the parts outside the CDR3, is GAGVSQSPSNKVTEKGKDVELRCDPISGHTALYWYRQSLGQGLEFLIYFQGNSAPDKSGLPSDRFSAERTGGSVSTLTIQRTQQEDSAVYLCASLGNPVINEQFFGPGTRLTVL.

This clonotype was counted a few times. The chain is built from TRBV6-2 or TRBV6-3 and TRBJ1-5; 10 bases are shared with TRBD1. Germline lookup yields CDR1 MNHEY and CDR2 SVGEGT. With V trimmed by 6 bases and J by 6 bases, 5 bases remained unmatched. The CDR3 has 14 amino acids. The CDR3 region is CASSRDRGVQPQHF. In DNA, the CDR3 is TGTGCCAGCAGCCGGGACAGGGGAGTTCAGCCCCAGCATTTT.

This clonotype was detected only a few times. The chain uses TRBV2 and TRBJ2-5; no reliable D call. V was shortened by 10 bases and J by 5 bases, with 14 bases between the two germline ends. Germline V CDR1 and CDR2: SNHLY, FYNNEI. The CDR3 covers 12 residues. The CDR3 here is CATNVGRETQYF. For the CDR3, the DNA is TGTGCCACTAACGTTGGTAGGGAGACCCAGTACTTC.

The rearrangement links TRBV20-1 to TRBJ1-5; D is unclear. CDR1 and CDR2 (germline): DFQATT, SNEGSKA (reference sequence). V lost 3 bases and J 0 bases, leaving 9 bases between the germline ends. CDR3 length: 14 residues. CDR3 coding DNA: TGCAGTGCTAGGATTGGACTTAGCAATCAGCCCCAGCATTTT. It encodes CSARIGLSNQPQHF.

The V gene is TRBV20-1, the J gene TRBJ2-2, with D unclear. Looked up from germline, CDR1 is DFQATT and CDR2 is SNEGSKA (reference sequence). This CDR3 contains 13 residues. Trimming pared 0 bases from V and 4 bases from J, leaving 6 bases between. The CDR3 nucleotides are TGCAGTGCTAGAGATGGGGTCACCGGGGAGCTGTTTTTT. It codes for CSARDGVTGELFF.

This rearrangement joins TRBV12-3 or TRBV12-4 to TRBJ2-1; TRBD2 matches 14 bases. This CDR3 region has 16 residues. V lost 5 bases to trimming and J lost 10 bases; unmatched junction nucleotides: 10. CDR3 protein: CASSTRTSGRRQEQFF. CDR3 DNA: TGTGCCAGCAGTACCCGGACTAGCGGGAGGAGGCAGGAGCAGTTCTTC.

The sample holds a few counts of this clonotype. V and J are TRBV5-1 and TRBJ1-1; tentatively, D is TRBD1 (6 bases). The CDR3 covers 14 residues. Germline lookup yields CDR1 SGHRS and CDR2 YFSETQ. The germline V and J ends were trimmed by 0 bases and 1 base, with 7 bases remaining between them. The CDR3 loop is CASSLGGQNTEAFF. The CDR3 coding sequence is TGCGCCAGCAGCTTGGGGGGACAGAACACTGAAGCTTTCTTT.

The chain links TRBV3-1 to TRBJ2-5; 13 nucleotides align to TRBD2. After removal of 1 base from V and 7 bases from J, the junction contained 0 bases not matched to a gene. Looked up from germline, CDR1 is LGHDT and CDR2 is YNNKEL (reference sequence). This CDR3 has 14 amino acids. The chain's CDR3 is CASSQGLAGGTQYF. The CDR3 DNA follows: TGTGCCAGCAGCCAAGGACTAGCGGGAGGGACCCAGTACTTC.